Detailed here is one T cell receptor (beta chain). Sequencing used immunoSEQ multiplex PCR; TCRdb keeps in-frame clones, though not all of them. Seen here are 150,000 to 200,000 clones, less than 95% observed once, and the top ten hold approximately 0.69%. The data are from a study of T cell responses to AZD1222 COVID-19 vaccine. Trimming took off 4 bases at V and 9 bases at J, with 10 bases between the two ends. The CDR3 contains 12 residues. Per the germline V gene, CDR1 is MNHEY and CDR2 is SMNVEV (reference sequence). The input for sequencing was peripheral blood, taken on day 0 of AZD1222 vaccination. This receptor was identified in an adult in good health. This chain connects TRBV27 to TRBJ2-1; a weak D match, TRBD2 (6 bases). CDR3 protein: CASSSTSVEQFF. CDR3 sequence (DNA): TGTGCCAGCAGTTCGACTAGTGTTGAGCAGTTCTTC.